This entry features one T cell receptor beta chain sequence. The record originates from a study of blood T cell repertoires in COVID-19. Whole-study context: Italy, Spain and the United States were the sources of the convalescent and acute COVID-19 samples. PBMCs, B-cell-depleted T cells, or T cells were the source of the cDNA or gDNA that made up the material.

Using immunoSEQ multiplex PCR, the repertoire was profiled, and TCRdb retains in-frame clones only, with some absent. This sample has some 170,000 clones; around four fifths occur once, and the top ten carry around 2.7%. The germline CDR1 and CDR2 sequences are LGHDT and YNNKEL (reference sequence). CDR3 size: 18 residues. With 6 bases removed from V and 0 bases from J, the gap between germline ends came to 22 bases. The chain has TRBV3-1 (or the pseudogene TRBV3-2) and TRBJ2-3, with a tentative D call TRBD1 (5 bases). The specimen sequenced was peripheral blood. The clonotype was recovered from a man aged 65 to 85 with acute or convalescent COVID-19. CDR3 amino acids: CASRPDLKGARSTDTQYF. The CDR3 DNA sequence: TGTGCCAGCAGGCCCGACCTCAAAGGGGCTAGAAGCACAGATACGCAGTATTTT.